The clone carrying this TCR beta chain was seen more than once but under ten times. What it binds is not known. This entry belongs to a study of T cells after yellow fever vaccination. Study-level findings and limits: Most clones from primary vaccination were detected again post-booster (almost 98% CD4, 88% CD8). Abundant contaminating clonotypes from the bulk population could appear in FACS-sorted repertoires.

CDR1 and CDR2 (germline): LGHNA, YNFKEQ. CDR3 length: 16 residues. Deletions cut 8 bases from V and 1 base from J, with 17 bases between. Each CDR3 protein gets one entry after TCRdb re-called the 5' RACE reads with MiXCR. The sample holds 620,000 or so distinct CDR3 sequences, roughly an eighth seen once. This sequence originates from a man in his thirties or forties who received the YFV17D yellow fever vaccine. The sequencing used PBMCs, collected on the day of the yellow fever booster vaccination. The chain links TRBV4-2 to TRBJ2-2; a possible D gene is TRBD2 (5 bases). The CDR3 sequence is CASEPFGGQNTGELFF. The DNA of the CDR3 is TGTGCCAGCGAGCCATTCGGCGGGCAGAACACCGGGGAGCTGTTTTTT.